The 12 T cell receptor beta chains presented below share a single source sample, sequenced in a study of blood T cell repertoires in COVID-19. The assay was immunoSEQ multiplex PCR, and TCRdb's table has in-frame clones only and misses some. The repertoire has about 150,000 clones, about nine tenths of them found once; the top ten carry more than 2%. The sequenced sample was peripheral blood. Receptors originate from a woman aged 70 to 79 with acute or convalescent COVID-19.

Written as DNA, the CDR3 is TGTGCCAGTAGTATCAATACAGGTGGCGGTGGCTACACCTTC. It yields the protein CASSINTGGGGYTF. The rearrangement joins TRBV19 to TRBJ1-2, with D perhaps TRBD1 (5 bases). The CDR3 consists of 14 residues. V was trimmed by 3 bases and J by 7 bases, leaving 15 bases between them. Germline-derived CDR1 and CDR2 are LNHDA and SQIVND (reference sequence). The full variable domain, rest sourced from reference TRBV19 and TRBJ1-2, is DGGITQSPKYLFRKEGQNVTLSCEQNLNHDAMYWYRQDPGQGLRLIYYSQIVNDFQKGDIAEGYSVSREKKESFPLTVTSAQKNPTAFYLCASSINTGGGGYTFGSGTRLTVV.

This chain links TRBV29-1 with TRBJ1-5, with a possible D match to TRBD1 (6 bases). The germline CDR1 and CDR2 sequences are SQVTM and ANQGSEA. This CDR3 has 17 amino acids. The V end was cut by 3 bases, the J end by 0 bases, with 18 bases between. CDR3 bases: TGCAGCGTTGAGGTTCGGCGCAGGGGCCTTAGCAATCAGCCCCAGCATTTT. Translated, it gives CSVEVRRRGLSNQPQHF.

The CDR3 sequence is CASRDGGSDYGYTF. In DNA form, the CDR3 reads TGTGCCAGTAGGGATGGAGGTTCAGACTATGGCTACACCTTC. The chain links TRBV19 to TRBJ1-2; D is ambiguous. The V end was cut by 6 bases, the J end by 3 bases, with 14 bases between. From germline, CDR1 is LNHDA and CDR2 SQIVND (reference sequence). The CDR3 has 14 amino acids.

J is TRBJ1-1 and V is TRBV6-4; D is unresolved. The CDR3 covers 13 residues. Germline CDR1 and CDR2: MRHNA and SNTAGT. V lost 4 bases and J 2 bases, leaving 8 bases between the germline ends. The CDR3 loop is CASSVVRNTEAFF. DNA for the CDR3: TGTGCCAGCAGTGTGGTCAGAAACACTGAAGCTTTCTTT.

This chain joins TRBV28 and TRBJ1-6; possibly TRBD1 for D (6 bases). Germline loops: CDR1 MDHEN, CDR2 SYDVKM. The V gene lost 7 bases and the J gene lost 13 bases, with 23 bases spanning the gap. This CDR3 spans 15 amino acids. The CDR3 is CASTPQGQLILPLHF. DNA of the CDR3: TGTGCCAGCACCCCCCAAGGACAGTTAATTCTTCCCCTCCACTTT.

Comments on this clone: Different DNA sequences within this sample yield the same CDR3. The chain joins TRBV7-2 to TRBJ1-3, with TRBD1 matching over 7 bases. V lost 2 bases and J lost 0; bases outside the gene matches: 1. The CDR3 is made up of 15 amino acids. CDR1 is SGHTA, CDR2 FQGNSA, per germline. DNA of the CDR3: TGTGCCAGCAGCTTAACAGGGGACTCTGGAAACACCATATATTTT. This translates into CASSLTGDSGNTIYF.

The chain couples TRBV7-8 to TRBJ2-2; D not certain. From germline, CDR1 is SGHVS and CDR2 FQNEAQ. V lost 5 bases and J 0 bases, leaving 13 bases between the germline ends. The CDR3 is made up of 16 amino acids. The CDR3 nucleotides are TGTGCCAGCAGCAGTAACGGTTTCCCGAACACCGGGGAGCTGTTTTTT. Its translation is CASSSNGFPNTGELFF.

Worth noting for this clone: An end of the junction does not agree with germline; a read error may underlie this. The rearrangement joins TRBV6-1 to TRBJ1-5; 7 nucleotides match TRBD1. Looked up from germline, CDR1 is MNHNS and CDR2 is SASEGT. The CDR3 is 13 amino acids. CDR3 amino acids: CASRDRVGQPQHF. CDR3 nucleotides: TGTGCCAGCCGTGACAGGGTAGGTCAGCCCCAGCATTTT.

The rearrangement joins TRBV3-1 (or the pseudogene TRBV3-2) to TRBJ2-1, with D tentatively TRBD2 (6 bases). Germline lookup yields CDR1 LGHDT and CDR2 YNNKEL (reference sequence). The CDR3 is 15 residues long. V gave up 0 bases and J gave up 6 bases, with 12 bases separating them. CDR3 coding DNA: TGTGCCAGCAGCCAAGATTTGGGGGGAGGCAATGAGCAGTTCTTC. Translating it yields CASSQDLGGGNEQFF.

The rearrangement joins TRBV2 to TRBJ1-1; the D gene is possibly TRBD1 (6 bases). The CDR3 is 14 residues long. V lost 7 bases and J lost 0, with 12 bases in between. The germline CDR1 and CDR2 sequences are SNHLY and FYNNEI. The CDR3 DNA follows: TGTGCCAGCAAGAGGGACACGATGAACACTGAAGCTTTCTTT. Residues: CASKRDTMNTEAFF.

The chain uses TRBV7-2 and TRBJ2-3; 9 nucleotides align to TRBD2. Trimming removed 6 bases from V and 3 bases from J; junction bases left unmatched: 4. This CDR3 is 14 amino acids long. Germline CDR1 is SGHTA and CDR2 is FQGNSA. DNA of the CDR3: TGTGCCAGCAGAATTAGCGGGGGAACAGATACGCAGTATTTT. Its translation: CASRISGGTDTQYF.

The V call is TRBV12-3 or TRBV12-4, the J call TRBJ1-1, with TRBD1 identical over 7 bases. CDR3 length: 13 residues. Unmatched junction bases numbered 3, after V lost 4 bases and J lost 4 bases. The CDR3 protein is CASSSRTGTEAFF. CDR3 bases: TGTGCCAGCAGTTCCCGGACAGGCACTGAAGCTTTCTTT.